The rows below give T cell receptor beta chains drawn from one sample of a study of T cell repertoires in cytomegalovirus infection. No antigens are known for them. Each CDR3 protein is one row after TCRdb ran MiXCR on the reads. The sample holds nearly 700,000 distinct CDR3 sequences; roughly a third are singletons and the top ten take over 15%. Source: cultured PBMCs, taken from culture after CMV antigen stimulation. All receptors come from a human donor in good health (CMV status not recorded). Some clones in this sample may be carry-over from other donors' samples. CDR3s include the opening cysteine and the closing phenylalanine or tryptophan. The order of the fields is J gene, D gene, clone size, V gene, CDR3 protein, CDR3 DNA. D genes are given only for firm matches. Only part of the rows carry a size: once, few, many, or a class if the clone is expanded.

j_call: TRBJ2-3; d_call: NA; clone_size: NA; v_call: TRBV12-3/TRBV12-4; cdr3_aa: CASSSDREDTQYF; cdr3_nt: TGTGCCAGCAGTTCCGACAGAGAAGATACGCAGTATTTT
j_call: TRBJ1-4; d_call: NA; clone_size: few; v_call: TRBV12-3/TRBV12-4; cdr3_aa: CASSSQYNEKLFF; cdr3_nt: TGTGCCAGCAGTTCCCAGTATAATGAAAAACTGTTTTTT
j_call: TRBJ2-1; d_call: NA; clone_size: NA; v_call: TRBV12-3/TRBV12-4; cdr3_aa: CASSTSRGQFF; cdr3_nt: TGTGCCAGCTCCACGTCCAGGGGGCAGTTCTTC
j_call: TRBJ1-5; d_call: TRBD1; clone_size: NA; v_call: TRBV7-2; cdr3_aa: CASSLDRGVQPQHF; cdr3_nt: TGTGCCAGCAGCTTGGACAGGGGCGTCCAGCCCCAGCATTTT
j_call: TRBJ2-1; d_call: NA; clone_size: many; v_call: TRBV7-2; cdr3_aa: CASSLDIVGNEQFF; cdr3_nt: TGTGCCAGCAGCCTGGACATCGTGGGGAATGAGCAGTTCTTC
j_call: TRBJ2-1; d_call: TRBD2; clone_size: few; v_call: TRBV7-8; cdr3_aa: CASSFTGGPGFNEQFF; cdr3_nt: TGTGCCAGCAGTTTTACGGGAGGGCCCGGGTTTAATGAGCAGTTCTTC
j_call: TRBJ2-5; d_call: NA; clone_size: NA; v_call: TRBV7-6; cdr3_aa: CASSLGGSTGQETQYF; cdr3_nt: TGTGCCAGCAGCTTAGGGGGATCGACAGGCCAAGAGACCCAGTACTTC
j_call: TRBJ1-5; d_call: NA; clone_size: NA; v_call: TRBV6-4; cdr3_aa: CASGEDRLNQPQRF; cdr3_nt: TGTGCCAGCGGAGAGGACAGACTCAATCAGCCCCAGCGTTTT
j_call: TRBJ1-1; d_call: NA; clone_size: NA; v_call: TRBV6-2/TRBV6-3; cdr3_aa: CASSSPPTTGEAFF; cdr3_nt: TGTGCCAGCAGTTCCCCTCCAACCACCGGTGAAGCTTTCTTT
j_call: TRBJ2-6; d_call: TRBD1; clone_size: few; v_call: TRBV6-1; cdr3_aa: CASTGTGVFGANVLTF; cdr3_nt: TGTGCCAGCACCGGGACAGGGGTATTTGGGGCCAACGTCCTGACTTTC
j_call: TRBJ2-7; d_call: TRBD2; clone_size: NA; v_call: TRBV7-8; cdr3_aa: CASQLNSGVYEQYF; cdr3_nt: TGTGCCAGTCAGCTTAATAGCGGGGTGTACGAGCAGTACTTC
j_call: TRBJ2-3; d_call: NA; clone_size: many; v_call: TRBV7-2; cdr3_aa: CASSLKRGYYTDTQYF; cdr3_nt: TGTGCCAGCAGCTTAAAACGGGGATACTACACAGATACGCAGTATTTT
j_call: TRBJ1-3; d_call: NA; clone_size: many; v_call: TRBV7-2; cdr3_aa: CASSLAERNTIYF; cdr3_nt: TGTGCCAGCAGCTTAGCTGAGAGAAACACCATATATTTT
j_call: TRBJ2-3; d_call: NA; clone_size: few; v_call: TRBV6-4; cdr3_aa: CASSQTSTDTQYF; cdr3_nt: TGTGCCAGCTCCCAGACTAGCACAGATACGCAGTATTTT
j_call: TRBJ1-3; d_call: NA; clone_size: many; v_call: TRBV7-8; cdr3_aa: CASSVRVSGNTIYF; cdr3_nt: TGTGCCAGCAGCGTCAGAGTCTCTGGAAACACCATATATTTT
j_call: TRBJ2-7; d_call: NA; clone_size: few; v_call: TRBV7-9; cdr3_aa: CASSPRGEDEQYF; cdr3_nt: TGTGCCAGCAGCCCGAGGGGGGAGGACGAGCAGTACTTC
j_call: TRBJ1-3; d_call: NA; clone_size: NA; v_call: TRBV12-3/TRBV12-4; cdr3_aa: CASTGLSGNTIYF; cdr3_nt: TGTGCCAGCACCGGACTCTCTGGAAACACCATATATTTT
j_call: TRBJ2-7; d_call: NA; clone_size: few; v_call: TRBV2; cdr3_aa: CASTVGVRVEQYF; cdr3_nt: TGTGCCAGCACCGTTGGAGTTCGAGTCGAGCAGTACTTC
j_call: TRBJ2-5; d_call: TRBD1; clone_size: few; v_call: TRBV7-4; cdr3_aa: CASSLALRQGVRPSQETQYF; cdr3_nt: TGTGCCAGCAGCTTAGCGCTCAGGCAGGGGGTTAGACCATCTCAAGAGACCCAGTACTTC
j_call: TRBJ2-1; d_call: TRBD2; clone_size: many; v_call: TRBV7-2; cdr3_aa: CASSIAPGLAGHGDEQFF; cdr3_nt: TGTGCCAGCAGCATCGCACCCGGACTAGCGGGACATGGGGATGAGCAGTTCTTC
j_call: TRBJ1-6; d_call: NA; clone_size: many; v_call: TRBV7-2; cdr3_aa: CASSLTRGSPLHF; cdr3_nt: TGTGCCAGCAGCTTAACAAGGGGTTCACCCCTCCACTTT
j_call: TRBJ2-6; d_call: TRBD2; clone_size: NA; v_call: TRBV19; cdr3_aa: CASRAGFRTPSSGANVLTF; cdr3_nt: TGTGCCAGTAGAGCGGGGTTCAGGACTCCCAGCTCTGGGGCCAACGTCCTGACTTTC
j_call: TRBJ1-4; d_call: TRBD1; clone_size: NA; v_call: TRBV6-1; cdr3_aa: CTSSEHQGGDEKLFF; cdr3_nt: TGTACCAGCAGTGAACACCAGGGGGGGGATGAAAAACTGTTTTTT
j_call: TRBJ2-7; d_call: TRBD1; clone_size: NA; v_call: TRBV10-3; cdr3_aa: CAISSQGGGYEQYF; cdr3_nt: TGTGCCATCAGTTCACAGGGGGGCGGCTACGAGCAGTACTTC
j_call: TRBJ2-2; d_call: TRBD2; clone_size: NA; v_call: TRBV19; cdr3_aa: CASSTPRGGNTGELFF; cdr3_nt: TGTGCCAGTAGTACTCCCCGCGGGGGAAACACCGGGGAGCTGTTTTTT
j_call: TRBJ1-5; d_call: NA; clone_size: NA; v_call: TRBV19; cdr3_aa: CASSQVAQPQHF; cdr3_nt: TGTGCCAGTAGCCAGGTGGCTCAGCCCCAGCATTTT
j_call: TRBJ1-4; d_call: TRBD1; clone_size: few; v_call: TRBV12-3/TRBV12-4; cdr3_aa: CASRETGGAGKLFF; cdr3_nt: TGTGCCAGCAGGGAGACAGGGGGTGCAGGAAAACTGTTTTTT
j_call: TRBJ1-4; d_call: NA; clone_size: NA; v_call: TRBV2; cdr3_aa: CASSAGSAATNEKLFF; cdr3_nt: TGTGCCAGCAGTGCGGGCAGCGCCGCAACTAATGAAAAACTGTTTTTT
j_call: TRBJ1-5; d_call: TRBD1; clone_size: few; v_call: TRBV12-3/TRBV12-4; cdr3_aa: CASSFRQGFNQPQHF; cdr3_nt: TGTGCCAGCAGTTTCCGACAGGGGTTCAATCAGCCCCAGCATTTT
j_call: TRBJ2-7; d_call: TRBD2; clone_size: few; v_call: TRBV7-2; cdr3_aa: CASSSRGGLAGGIDYEQYF; cdr3_nt: TGTGCCAGCAGCTCCCGGGGGGGATTAGCGGGAGGCATTGACTACGAGCAGTACTTC
j_call: TRBJ2-1; d_call: NA; clone_size: few; v_call: TRBV6-2/TRBV6-3; cdr3_aa: CASSYEGFFGNEQFF; cdr3_nt: TGTGCCAGCAGTTACGAAGGCTTTTTTGGGAATGAGCAGTTCTTC
j_call: TRBJ2-3; d_call: TRBD2; clone_size: few; v_call: TRBV7-2; cdr3_aa: CASSLFWEASGTDTQYF; cdr3_nt: TGTGCCAGCAGCTTATTCTGGGAGGCTAGCGGGACAGATACGCAGTATTTT
j_call: TRBJ2-3; d_call: TRBD2; clone_size: NA; v_call: TRBV20-1; cdr3_aa: CSARDRSGNTDTQYF; cdr3_nt: TGCAGTGCTAGAGATCGTAGCGGGAATACAGATACGCAGTATTTT
j_call: TRBJ2-5; d_call: NA; clone_size: many; v_call: TRBV7-2; cdr3_aa: CASSLGTKETQYF; cdr3_nt: TGTGCCAGCAGCTTAGGGACTAAAGAGACCCAGTACTTC